These T cell receptor beta chains were read from a single sample in a study of cytomegalovirus exposure and HLA in healthy donors. Profiling relied on immunoSEQ multiplex PCR, and the TCRdb table lists in-frame clones only, not all of them. The sample consists of 150,000 to 200,000 clones, about nine tenths of them appearing once. Sequenced material: PBMCs. These receptors were collected from a woman aged 18-35 years in good health and CMV-seropositive. The CDR3 runs from the conserved cysteine through the conserved F or W. Fields, in order: CDR3 protein, CDR3 DNA, V gene, D gene, J gene, clone size. D genes are given only for firm matches. Size is stated for part of the rows, as once, few or many counts, or as a class when the clone is expanded.

CDR3 protein: CASSRTGGDFYGYTF; CDR3 DNA: TGTGCCAGCAGCCGAACAGGGGGTGATTTCTATGGCTACACCTTC; V gene: TRBV7-6; D gene: TRBD1; J gene: TRBJ1-2; clone size: -
CDR3 protein: CASSQGQLKETQYF; CDR3 DNA: TGTGCCAGCAGCCAGGGACAGCTAAAAGAGACCCAGTACTTC; V gene: TRBV4-2; D gene: TRBD1; J gene: TRBJ2-5; clone size: -
CDR3 protein: CAISETLAATSYNEQFF; CDR3 DNA: TGTGCCATCAGTGAGACCCTAGCGGCCACCTCCTACAATGAGCAGTTCTTC; V gene: TRBV10-3; D gene: TRBD2; J gene: TRBJ2-1; clone size: -
CDR3 protein: CASSYRQTIYEQYF; CDR3 DNA: TGTGCCAGCAGTTACCGACAGACAATCTACGAGCAGTACTTC; V gene: TRBV6-5; D gene: -; J gene: TRBJ2-7; clone size: -
CDR3 protein: CASSEWVGTGPYNEQFF; CDR3 DNA: TGTGCCAGCAGTGAATGGGTGGGGACAGGTCCCTACAATGAGCAGTTCTTC; V gene: TRBV25-1; D gene: TRBD1; J gene: TRBJ2-1; clone size: -
CDR3 protein: CASSRTSGVYNEQFF; CDR3 DNA: TGTGCCAGCAGTCGTACTAGCGGGGTATACAATGAGCAGTTCTTC; V gene: TRBV6-1; D gene: TRBD2; J gene: TRBJ2-1; clone size: -
CDR3 protein: CASSPRLARDNEQFF; CDR3 DNA: TGTGCCAGCAGTCCTCGGCTAGCGAGGGACAATGAGCAGTTCTTC; V gene: TRBV6-5; D gene: -; J gene: TRBJ2-1; clone size: -
CDR3 protein: CASKEGTGQPQHF; CDR3 DNA: TGCGCCAGCAAGGAAGGGACAGGTCAGCCCCAGCATTTT; V gene: TRBV5-1; D gene: TRBD1; J gene: TRBJ1-5; clone size: -
CDR3 protein: CASSLELGLAGAYEQYF; CDR3 DNA: TGTGCCAGCAGTTTAGAACTGGGACTAGCGGGGGCCTACGAGCAGTACTTC; V gene: TRBV28; D gene: TRBD2; J gene: TRBJ2-7; clone size: once
CDR3 protein: CASSVLSGSNTGELFF; CDR3 DNA: TGTGCCAGCAGCGTCTTGAGCGGATCTAACACCGGGGAGCTGTTTTTT; V gene: TRBV9; D gene: -; J gene: TRBJ2-2; clone size: -
CDR3 protein: CASSLANEQFF; CDR3 DNA: TGCGCCAGCAGCTTAGCTAATGAGCAGTTCTTC; V gene: TRBV5-1; D gene: -; J gene: TRBJ2-1; clone size: -
CDR3 protein: CSVGEGARTEAFF; CDR3 DNA: TGCAGCGTTGGAGAGGGGGCGCGGACTGAAGCTTTCTTT; V gene: TRBV29-1; D gene: TRBD1; J gene: TRBJ1-1; clone size: -
CDR3 protein: CASSPLDSPNEKLFF; CDR3 DNA: TGTGCCAGCTCACCCCTAGACAGCCCTAATGAAAAACTGTTTTTT; V gene: TRBV18; D gene: -; J gene: TRBJ1-4; clone size: once
CDR3 protein: CAWTTGSGANVLTF; CDR3 DNA: TGTGCCTGGACTACAGGTTCTGGGGCCAACGTCCTGACTTTC; V gene: TRBV30; D gene: -; J gene: TRBJ2-6; clone size: -
CDR3 protein: CASSSDPPTTGGTEAFF; CDR3 DNA: TGCGCCAGCAGCTCCGACCCACCAACGACAGGGGGCACTGAAGCTTTCTTT; V gene: TRBV5-1; D gene: TRBD1; J gene: TRBJ1-1; clone size: -
CDR3 protein: CASSLGQGVGYGYTF; CDR3 DNA: TGTGCCAGCAGCTTAGGGCAGGGGGTAGGCTATGGCTACACCTTC; V gene: TRBV7-2; D gene: TRBD1; J gene: TRBJ1-2; clone size: -
CDR3 protein: CASSREETQYF; CDR3 DNA: TGTGCCAGCAGTCGGGAAGAGACCCAGTACTTC; V gene: TRBV28; D gene: -; J gene: TRBJ2-5; clone size: once
CDR3 protein: CASSLGQGWSGELFF; CDR3 DNA: TGTGCCAGCAGCTTAGGACAGGGGTGGAGCGGGGAGCTGTTTTTT; V gene: TRBV7-2; D gene: TRBD1; J gene: TRBJ2-2; clone size: -
CDR3 protein: CAISTNSYEQYF; CDR3 DNA: TGTGCCATCAGTACTAACTCCTACGAGCAGTACTTC; V gene: TRBV10-3; D gene: -; J gene: TRBJ2-7; clone size: -
CDR3 protein: CASSPGQAYDQPQHF; CDR3 DNA: TGTGCCAGCAGCCCCGGACAGGCTTACGATCAGCCCCAGCATTTT; V gene: TRBV6-5; D gene: TRBD1; J gene: TRBJ1-5; clone size: -
CDR3 protein: CASSTGTDTQYF; CDR3 DNA: TGTGCCAGCAGCACGGGCACAGATACGCAGTATTTT; V gene: TRBV7-2; D gene: -; J gene: TRBJ2-3; clone size: -
CDR3 protein: CASSSGLAGDTQYF; CDR3 DNA: TGTGCCAGCAGTTCCGGACTAGCGGGAGATACGCAGTATTTT; V gene: TRBV6-5; D gene: TRBD2; J gene: TRBJ2-3; clone size: -
CDR3 protein: CASSLAGYDNEQYF; CDR3 DNA: TGTGCCAGCAGCTTAGCAGGTTACGACAACGAGCAGTACTTC; V gene: TRBV7-9; D gene: -; J gene: TRBJ2-7; clone size: -
CDR3 protein: CASNRGSPYGYTF; CDR3 DNA: TGTGCCAGCAACAGGGGCAGCCCCTATGGCTACACCTTC; V gene: TRBV6-5; D gene: TRBD1; J gene: TRBJ1-2; clone size: -
CDR3 protein: CASSQSRGSGNTIYF; CDR3 DNA: TGCGCCAGCAGCCAAAGCAGGGGCTCTGGAAACACCATATATTTT; V gene: TRBV4-3; D gene: -; J gene: TRBJ1-3; clone size: -
CDR3 protein: CASSIGGRDTQYF; CDR3 DNA: TGTGCCAGTAGTATAGGAGGGCGAGATACGCAGTATTTT; V gene: TRBV19; D gene: -; J gene: TRBJ2-3; clone size: once
CDR3 protein: CASSRGTVGNTIYF; CDR3 DNA: TGTGCCAGCAGCCGCGGGACCGTAGGAAACACCATATATTTT; V gene: TRBV5-6; D gene: -; J gene: TRBJ1-3; clone size: -
CDR3 protein: CASSLFPVRSGANVLTF; CDR3 DNA: TGTGCCAGCAGTTTATTCCCAGTCCGCTCTGGGGCCAACGTCCTGACTTTC; V gene: TRBV27; D gene: -; J gene: TRBJ2-6; clone size: once
CDR3 protein: CAWSHGGLAGIDEQFF; CDR3 DNA: TGTGCCTGGAGCCATGGCGGACTAGCGGGCATCGATGAGCAGTTCTTC; V gene: TRBV30; D gene: TRBD2; J gene: TRBJ2-1; clone size: once
CDR3 protein: CASSPTSETYEQYF; CDR3 DNA: TGCGCCAGCAGCCCCACTAGCGAGACCTACGAGCAGTACTTC; V gene: TRBV5-1; D gene: TRBD2; J gene: TRBJ2-7; clone size: -
CDR3 protein: CASSPPPLQGSTEAFF; CDR3 DNA: TGCGCCAGCAGCCCACCGCCCCTACAGGGATCCACTGAAGCTTTCTTT; V gene: TRBV5-1; D gene: -; J gene: TRBJ1-1; clone size: -
CDR3 protein: CASSRTSAYNEQFF; CDR3 DNA: TGTGCCAGCAGCAGGACTAGCGCCTACAATGAGCAGTTCTTC; V gene: TRBV7-2; D gene: TRBD2; J gene: TRBJ2-1; clone size: once
CDR3 protein: CAWSEVGREGEQYF; CDR3 DNA: TGTGCCTGGAGTGAGGTCGGGAGAGAGGGCGAGCAGTACTTC; V gene: TRBV30; D gene: -; J gene: TRBJ2-7; clone size: -
CDR3 protein: CASSRDRANEKLFF; CDR3 DNA: TGTGCCAGCAGCCGGGACAGGGCTAATGAAAAACTGTTTTTT; V gene: TRBV7-2; D gene: TRBD1; J gene: TRBJ1-4; clone size: few
CDR3 protein: CASSQASGANYGYTF; CDR3 DNA: TGCGCCAGCAGCCAAGCCTCAGGGGCTAACTATGGCTACACCTTC; V gene: TRBV4-3; D gene: -; J gene: TRBJ1-2; clone size: -
CDR3 protein: CASSQTGTYGKLFF; CDR3 DNA: TGTGCCAGCAGCCAGACAGGGACCTATGGAAAACTGTTTTTT; V gene: TRBV6-6; D gene: TRBD1; J gene: TRBJ1-4; clone size: -
CDR3 protein: CASSHDRDTQYF; CDR3 DNA: TGTGCCAGCAGCCACGACAGAGATACGCAGTATTTT; V gene: TRBV5-6; D gene: -; J gene: TRBJ2-3; clone size: -
CDR3 protein: CASSSPGQMNTEAFF; CDR3 DNA: TGTGCCAGCAGTTCCCCGGGACAGATGAACACTGAAGCTTTCTTT; V gene: TRBV28; D gene: TRBD1; J gene: TRBJ1-1; clone size: -
CDR3 protein: CASSPLGVPEKLFF; CDR3 DNA: TGTGCCAGCAGTCCTCTCGGGGTTCCAGAAAAACTGTTTTTT; V gene: TRBV6-5; D gene: -; J gene: TRBJ1-4; clone size: -